One sample yielded the 10 T cell receptor beta chains listed below, sequenced in a study of shared clonotypes between healthy human individuals. TCRdb keeps only in-frame clones here, not all; method: immunoSEQ multiplex PCR. Altogether roughly 1,600,000 clones are present, around 98.5% being singletons, with the ten largest covering roughly 0.36%. The material sequenced was naive CD4+ T cells sorted from blood. Subset: CD45RA+ positively selected. These receptors were taken from a man under 40 in good health.

This clone was seen once. The chain carries TRBV28 and TRBJ1-2; D unclear. CDR1 is MDHEN and CDR2 is SYDVKM in the germline V gene. This CDR3 is built from 13 residues. Between the trimmed V and J ends, which lost 3 bases and 6 bases, there was a span of 11 bases. DNA for the CDR3: TGTGCCAGCAGTTTTCGAGGGTCGCATGGCTACACCTTC. Translation: CASSFRGSHGYTF.

The chain recombines TRBV7-9 with TRBJ1-2, with 9 bases fitting TRBD1. V dropped 5 bases and J dropped 1; count of bases not matched to a gene: 2. Germline V CDR1 and CDR2: SEHNR, FQNEAQ (reference sequence). The CDR3 has 14 residues. The CDR3 spells CASSPGQGNYGYTF. The DNA for the CDR3 is TGTGCCAGCAGCCCGGGACAGGGTAACTATGGCTACACCTTC.

V is TRBV14 and J is TRBJ2-7; 7 bases line up with TRBD1. The CDR3 spans 18 residues. V shed 3 bases and J 3 bases; nucleotides not matched to a gene: 17. CDR1 and CDR2 from the germline V gene are SGHDN and FVKESK. CDR3 sequence: CASSQGRGGTLKNYEQYF. The CDR3 bases are TGTGCCAGCAGCCAGGGAAGAGGGGGCACTCTAAAAAACTACGAGCAGTACTTC.

As concerns this clone: Other DNA sequences within the sample encode an identical CDR3. The rearrangement joins TRBV5-1 to TRBJ2-5; the D is unclear. Germline CDR1 is SGHRS and CDR2 is YFSETQ. CDR3 length: 13 amino acids. Trimming removed 2 bases from V and 2 bases from J, with 7 bases in between. Here the CDR3 DNA reads TGCGCCAGCAGCTTCTCGCCTCAAGAGACCCAGTACTTC. It specifies CASSFSPQETQYF.

V is TRBV5-6 and J is TRBJ2-7; maybe TRBD2 (5 bases). CDR1 and CDR2 from the germline V gene are SGHDT and YYEEEE. Deletions cut 2 bases from V and 5 bases from J, with 11 bases between. CDR3 size: 13 residues. The CDR3 DNA reads as TGTGCCAGCAGCTTTATTTTACTAGACGAGCAGTACTTC. Its translation is CASSFILLDEQYF.

The rearrangement links TRBV21-1 to TRBJ2-1. TRBV21-1 is shown as a pseudogene. This CDR3 has 17 residues. DNA for the CDR3: TGTGCCAGCAGCAGGGACCGCCAAGGGCTGACCTACAATGAGCAGTTCTTC. Translated: CASSRDRQGLTYNEQFF.

The rearrangement joins TRBV6-5 to TRBJ1-2; D remains unclear. The CDR3 length is 13 residues. Germline assignment: CDR1 MNHEY and CDR2 SVGAGI. Trimming took off 2 bases at V and 6 bases at J, with 10 bases between the two ends. DNA of the CDR3: TGTGCCAGCAGTTACGTGGGAGGGAATGGCTACACCTTC. Its protein product is CASSYVGGNGYTF.

V usage is TRBV2 and J usage is TRBJ1-5; no clear D. The CDR3 is 12 residues long. Germline CDR1 is SNHLY and CDR2 is FYNNEI. The V end was cut by 3 bases, the J end by 12 bases, with 12 bases between. For the CDR3, the DNA is TGTGCCAGCAGTGATCTTAGGACGAGCCAGCATTTT. Protein: CASSDLRTSQHF.

The chain recombines TRBV5-1 with TRBJ2-1; D is unresolved. This CDR3 is 16 amino acids long. Germline CDR1 reads SGHRS; CDR2 reads YFSETQ. The ends were cut back, 3 bases at V and 0 bases at J, with 13 bases in the middle. CDR3 protein: CASSWVQLTSYNEQFF. The CDR3 coding sequence is TGCGCCAGCAGCTGGGTACAACTTACCTCCTACAATGAGCAGTTCTTC.

Comments on this clone: A read error may account for a junction end that differs from germline. The V and J genes are TRBV20-1 and TRBJ1-4; D not certain. The CDR3 is made up of 10 amino acids. CDR1 and CDR2 from the germline V gene are DFQATT and SNEGSKA (reference sequence). DNA for the CDR3: TGCAGTGCTGCGAATGAGAAACTGTTTTTT. As protein: CSAANEKLFF.